This T cell receptor beta chain derives from a study of T cell responses to AZD1222 COVID-19 vaccine. General study points: The study reported that nearly half of spike-specific TCRs target unmutated variant regions. With dominance at 160-218 and 743-854, vaccine-associated CD4 TCRs spanned spike. No repertoire was sampled before or during the peak T cell response, only after it.

Libraries were prepared by immunoSEQ multiplex PCR; TCRdb keeps only in-frame clonotypes and omits some of them. The sample holds approximately 150,000 clones; roughly 87% are singletons and the top ten take under 7%. CDR3 length: 17 residues. Deletions cut 1 base from V and 0 bases from J, with 11 bases between. CDR1 is SGHRS, CDR2 YFSETQ, per germline. As regards this clone: Its specificity is not known.

The receptor was isolated from an adult who received the MenACWY meningococcal vaccine as a control. The V and J genes are TRBV5-1 and TRBJ2-6; either TRBD1 or TRBD2 may supply D (5 bases each). The sample here was peripheral blood, taken 28 days after the second dose of the MenACWY control vaccine. CDR3 nucleotides: TGCGCCAGCAGCTTGAACGGGGCTTACTCTGGGGCCAACGTCCTGACTTTC. This translates into CASSLNGAYSGANVLTF.